The following is a TCR beta chain sequence with its context. All gene names here are mouse names. With the read ending 1 residue before the CDR3 end, the germline J gene is used to fill in that end. Per germline, CDR1 GKSSPN and CDR2 SITVG. The V gene end was trimmed by 5 bases and the J gene end by 3 bases; junction bases not matched to a gene: 1. CDR3 length: 13 residues. These data come from a study of tissue T cells after allogeneic stem cell transplantation. TCRdb's table, derived via immunoSEQ multiplex PCR, lists solely in-frame clones and lacks some. The sample consists of about 50,000 clones, nearly 75% of them appearing once.

The receptor was isolated from a pool of C57BL/6 mice in good health. Specimen: sorted cells pooled from one or two spleens. The chain carries TRBV31 and TRBJ1-2; 12 nucleotides line up with TRBD1. CDR3 bases read: TGTGCCTGGGGGACAGGGGGCCACTCCGACTACACC. Translating gives CAWGTGGHSDYT. The whole CDR3 sequence is CAWGTGGHSDYTF.